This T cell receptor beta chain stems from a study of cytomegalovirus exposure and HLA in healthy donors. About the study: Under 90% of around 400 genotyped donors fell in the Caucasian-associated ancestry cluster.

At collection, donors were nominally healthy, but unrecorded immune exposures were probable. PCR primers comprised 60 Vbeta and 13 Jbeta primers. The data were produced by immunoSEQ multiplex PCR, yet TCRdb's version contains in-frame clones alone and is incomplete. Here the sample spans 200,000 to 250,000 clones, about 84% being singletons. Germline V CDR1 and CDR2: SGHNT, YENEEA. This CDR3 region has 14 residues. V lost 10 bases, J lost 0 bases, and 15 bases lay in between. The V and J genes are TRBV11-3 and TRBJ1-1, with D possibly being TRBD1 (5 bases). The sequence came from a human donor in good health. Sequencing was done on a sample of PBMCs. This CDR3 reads CATRGSNMNTEAFF. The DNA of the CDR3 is TGTGCCACTAGGGGCAGTAACATGAACACTGAAGCTTTCTTT.